What follows are 7 T cell receptor beta chains derived from one specimen sequenced in a study of early stage breast cancer tumors. TCRdb's table, derived via immunoSEQ multiplex PCR, lists solely in-frame clones and lacks some. The repertoire holds about 25,000 clones, with over 60% as singletons. Sequenced material: breast tumor tissue. The receptors derive from a person in their sixties or seventies with breast cancer.

CDR3 DNA: TGTGCCAGCAGACAGGGACACGAGCAGTACTTC. It encodes CASRQGHEQYF. V usage is TRBV27 and J usage is TRBJ2-7; TRBD1 is a possible D gene (6 bases). Germline V gene data show CDR1 as MNHEY and CDR2 as SMNVEV (reference sequence). This CDR3 has 11 residues. The V and J ends lost 6 bases and 5 bases respectively, with 8 bases between them.

V is TRBV5-1 and J is TRBJ2-2, with D perhaps TRBD2 (5 bases). CDR1 is SGHRS, CDR2 YFSETQ, per germline. The CDR3 totals 15 residues. Trimming cost V 7 bases and J 5 bases, with 18 bases left between them. For the CDR3, the DNA is TGCGCCAGCTTTTTCGGGGATGGGATGACCGGGGAGCTGTTTTTT. Its protein product is CASFFGDGMTGELFF.

The chain couples TRBV12-5 to TRBJ1-5, with D possibly being TRBD1 (5 bases). CDR3 length: 13 amino acids. Per the germline V gene, CDR1 is LGHNT and CDR2 is FRNRAP. V was shortened by 8 bases and J by 3 bases, with 11 bases between the two germline ends. CDR3 nucleotides: TGTGCTAGTTCCGGGGGGGACAATCAGCCCCAGCATTTT. Residues: CASSGGDNQPQHF.

The V gene is TRBV6-6, the J gene TRBJ2-2; a weak D match, TRBD1 (6 bases). This CDR3 has 16 residues. Trimming removed 7 bases from V and 0 bases from J, with 15 bases in between. Germline V CDR1 and CDR2: MNHNY, SVGAGI (reference sequence). The CDR3 loop is CASTSRQGPNTGELFF. In DNA, the CDR3 is TGTGCCAGCACCTCCCGGCAGGGGCCGAACACCGGGGAGCTGTTTTTT.

V and J are TRBV4-3 and TRBJ2-2; 10 bases fit TRBD2. The V segment lost 0 bases and the J segment 10 bases; nucleotides outside the gene matches: 5. Germline V CDR1 and CDR2: LGHNA, YSLEER. The CDR3 is 15 residues long. For the CDR3, the DNA is TGCGCCAGCAGCCAAGACGGGCTAGCGGGAGAGGAGCTGTTTTTT. Protein product: CASSQDGLAGEELFF.

CDR3 amino acids: CASSSRTGGHSNQPQHF. For the CDR3, the DNA is TGTGCCAGCAGTTCAAGGACAGGGGGACATAGCAATCAGCCCCAGCATTTT. The genes are TRBV27 and TRBJ1-5; TRBD1 matches at 10 bases. The CDR3 spans 17 residues. The V gene's germline CDR1 is MNHEY and CDR2 SMNVEV (reference sequence). Germline trimming cut 4 bases from V and 0 bases from J; bases unmatched to any gene: 6.

This chain joins TRBV2 and TRBJ1-2, with D possibly TRBD1 on 5 matching bases. Trimming took off 6 bases at V and 9 bases at J, with 11 bases between the two ends. Germline CDR1 reads SNHLY; CDR2 reads FYNNEI. The CDR3 runs 11 residues. The CDR3 nucleotides are TGTGCCAGCAGACCGGACACGAGCTACACCTTC. Its protein is CASRPDTSYTF.